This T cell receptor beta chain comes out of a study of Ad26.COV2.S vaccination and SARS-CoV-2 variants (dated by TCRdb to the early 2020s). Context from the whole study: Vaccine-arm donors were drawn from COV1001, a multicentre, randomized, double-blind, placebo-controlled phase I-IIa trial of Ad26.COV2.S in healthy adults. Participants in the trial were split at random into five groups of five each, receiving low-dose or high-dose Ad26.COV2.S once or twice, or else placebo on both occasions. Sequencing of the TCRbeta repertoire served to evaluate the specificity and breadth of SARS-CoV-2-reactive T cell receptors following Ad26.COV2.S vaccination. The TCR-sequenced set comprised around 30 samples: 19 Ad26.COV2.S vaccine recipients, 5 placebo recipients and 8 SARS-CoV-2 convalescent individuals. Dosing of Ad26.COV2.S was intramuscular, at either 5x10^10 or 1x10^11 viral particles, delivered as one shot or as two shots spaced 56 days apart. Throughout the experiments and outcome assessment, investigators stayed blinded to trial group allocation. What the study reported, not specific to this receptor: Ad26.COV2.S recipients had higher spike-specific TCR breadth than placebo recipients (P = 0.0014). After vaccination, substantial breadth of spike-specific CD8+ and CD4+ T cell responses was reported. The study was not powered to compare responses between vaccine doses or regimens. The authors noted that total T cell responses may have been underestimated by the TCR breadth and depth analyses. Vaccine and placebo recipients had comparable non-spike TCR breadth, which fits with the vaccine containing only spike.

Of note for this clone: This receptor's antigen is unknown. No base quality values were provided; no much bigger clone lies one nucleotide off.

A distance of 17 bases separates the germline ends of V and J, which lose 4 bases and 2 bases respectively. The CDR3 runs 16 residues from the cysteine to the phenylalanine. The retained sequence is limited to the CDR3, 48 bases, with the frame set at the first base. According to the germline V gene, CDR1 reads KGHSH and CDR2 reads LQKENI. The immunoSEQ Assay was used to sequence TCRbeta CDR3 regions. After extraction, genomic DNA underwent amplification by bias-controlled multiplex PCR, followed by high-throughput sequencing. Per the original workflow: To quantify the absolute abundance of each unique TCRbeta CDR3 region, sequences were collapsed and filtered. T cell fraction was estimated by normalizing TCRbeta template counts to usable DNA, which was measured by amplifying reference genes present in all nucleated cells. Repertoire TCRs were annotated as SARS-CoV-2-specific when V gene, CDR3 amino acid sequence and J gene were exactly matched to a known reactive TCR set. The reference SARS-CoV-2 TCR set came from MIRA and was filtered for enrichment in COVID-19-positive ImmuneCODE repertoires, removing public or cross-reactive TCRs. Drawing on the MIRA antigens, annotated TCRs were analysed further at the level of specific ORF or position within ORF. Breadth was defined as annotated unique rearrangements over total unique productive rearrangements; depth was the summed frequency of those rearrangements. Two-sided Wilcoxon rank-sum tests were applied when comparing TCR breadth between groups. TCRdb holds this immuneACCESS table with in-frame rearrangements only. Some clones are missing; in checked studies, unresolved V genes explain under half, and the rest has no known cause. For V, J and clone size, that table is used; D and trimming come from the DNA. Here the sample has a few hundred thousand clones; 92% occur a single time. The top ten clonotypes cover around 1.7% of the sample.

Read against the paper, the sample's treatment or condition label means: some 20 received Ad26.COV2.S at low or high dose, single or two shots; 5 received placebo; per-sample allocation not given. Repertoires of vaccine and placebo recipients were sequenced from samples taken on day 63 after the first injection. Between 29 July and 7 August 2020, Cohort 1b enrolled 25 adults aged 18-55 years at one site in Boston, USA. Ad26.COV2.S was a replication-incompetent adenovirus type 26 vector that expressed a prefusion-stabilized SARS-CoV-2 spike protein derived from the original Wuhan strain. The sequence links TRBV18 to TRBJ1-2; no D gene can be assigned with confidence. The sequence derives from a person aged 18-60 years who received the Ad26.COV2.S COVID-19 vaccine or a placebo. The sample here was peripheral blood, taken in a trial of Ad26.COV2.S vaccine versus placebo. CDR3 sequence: CASSRPDNTINYGYTF. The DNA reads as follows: TGTGCCAGCTCACGTCCTGACAACACAATAAACTATGGCTACACCTTC.